The 24 T cell receptor beta chains listed next were all sequenced from one sample in a study of lymphopenia after photon versus proton radiotherapy. Profiling relied on immunoSEQ multiplex PCR, and the TCRdb table lists in-frame clones only, not all of them. In the table there are around 150,000 clones, about 85% of which are singletons. The sequenced sample was peripheral blood, obtained from a patient treated with photon-based radiotherapy. The receptors here all came from a man between 45 and 60 years old with gastric cancer.

This chain connects TRBV21-1 to TRBJ1-1. TRBV21-1 is recorded as a pseudogene. The CDR3 contains 16 residues. The CDR3 DNA reads as TGTGCCAGCAGAACTAGATTAGCTACACAATTCACTGAAGCTTTCTTT. Translating gives CASRTRLATQFTEAFF.

This sequence joins TRBV7-2 and TRBJ1-1; weak D call: TRBD1 (5 bases). Germline V gene lookup returns CDR1 SGHTA and CDR2 FQGNSA. V dropped 2 bases and J dropped 8 bases, with 6 bases sitting between them. The CDR3 sequence is 11 residues long. CDR3 nucleotide sequence: TGTGCCAGCAGCTTAAGGACAGAAGCTTTCTTT. This sequence encodes CASSLRTEAFF.

The V and J genes are TRBV6-4 and TRBJ1-5; D not certain. CDR1 MRHNA and CDR2 SNTAGT come from the germline V gene. CDR3 length: 14 residues. V was shortened by 0 bases and J by 0 bases, with 3 bases between the two germline ends. CDR3 coding DNA: TGTGCCAGCAGTGACTCCCATAGCAATCAGCCCCAGCATTTT. It specifies CASSDSHSNQPQHF.

V usage is TRBV6-6 and J usage is TRBJ2-1; 14 bases agree with TRBD2. The CDR3 has 15 amino acids. After removal of 6 bases from V and 10 bases from J, the junction contained 8 bases not matched to a gene. Germline lookup yields CDR1 MNHNY and CDR2 SVGAGI (reference sequence). Here the CDR3 DNA reads TGTGCCAGCAGCGTGACTAGCGGGAGGGCCGACGAGCAGTTCTTC. As protein: CASSVTSGRADEQFF.

This clone has more than one count but fewer than ten. The sample has other DNA sequences that encode this CDR3 too. The V call is TRBV4-1, the J call TRBJ2-7, with a tentative D call TRBD1 (6 bases). Trimming removed 1 base from V and 0 bases from J, with 10 bases in between. CDR3 length: 15 residues. The germline V gene encodes CDR1 MGHRA and CDR2 YSYEKL. CDR3 protein: CASSQGRGSSYEQYF. CDR3 bases: TGCGCCAGCAGCCAAGGCAGGGGCTCCTCCTACGAGCAGTACTTC.

This chain uses TRBV28 with TRBJ2-3, with D unclear. V lost 3 bases and J 3 bases, leaving 7 bases between the germline ends. Germline V CDR1 and CDR2: MDHEN, SYDVKM. The CDR3 contains 13 residues. CDR3 residues: CASSFLGTDTQYF. CDR3 in DNA: TGTGCCAGCAGTTTCCTAGGAACAGATACGCAGTATTTT.

The J gene is TRBJ1-2, the V gene TRBV5-1; D uncertain. This CDR3 comprises 16 residues. V lost 2 bases and J lost 0, with 14 bases in between. CDR1 is SGHRS, CDR2 YFSETQ, per germline. The CDR3: CASSLRANPANYGYTF. The CDR3 nucleotides read TGCGCCAGCAGCTTAAGGGCAAACCCAGCTAACTATGGCTACACCTTC.

The V call is TRBV5-1, the J call TRBJ2-7, with 8 bases matching TRBD2. J lost 6 bases, V lost 3 bases, and 11 bases had no gene match. CDR3 length equals 15 residues. Germline lookup yields CDR1 SGHRS and CDR2 YFSETQ. CDR3 DNA sequence: TGCGCCAGCAGCTCCCCGGGAGCGGGAGTACGCGAGCAGTACTTC. Its protein is CASSSPGAGVREQYF.

Remarks on this clone: The junction and the germline gene differ at one end; a read error may be behind it. The sample holds other DNA sequences that translate to the same CDR3. This sequence joins TRBV30 and TRBJ2-5; D is unclear. The germline CDR1 and CDR2 sequences are GTSNPN and SVGIG (reference sequence). CDR3 length: 12 amino acids. The CDR3 protein is CAWKGSQETQYF. In DNA, the CDR3 is TGTGCGTGGAAGGGCAGCCAAGAGACCCAGTACTTC. The entire variable domain, with the rest obtained from reference TRBV30 and TRBJ2-5, is as follows: SQTIHQWPATLVQPVGSPLSLECTVEGTSNPNLYWYRQAAGRGLQLLFYSVGIGQISSEVPQNLSASRPQDRQFILSSKKLLLSDSGFYLCAWKGSQETQYFGPGTRLLVL.

The rearrangement links TRBV6-5 to TRBJ2-4, with D tentatively TRBD2 (6 bases). CDR3 length: 16 amino acids. CDR1 is MNHEY, CDR2 SVGAGI, per germline. The ends were cut back, 0 bases at V and 0 bases at J, with 9 bases in the middle. CDR3: CASSYSEGLAKNIQYF. CDR3 DNA sequence: TGTGCCAGCAGTTACTCGGAGGGTCTAGCCAAAAACATTCAGTACTTC.

This chain joins TRBV19 and TRBJ2-5, with D possibly TRBD1 on 5 matching bases. Deletions cut 7 bases from V and 4 bases from J, with 16 bases between. CDR3 length: 14 residues. Per germline, CDR1 LNHDA and CDR2 SQIVND (reference sequence). DNA for the CDR3: TGTGCCAGTACCCCCAGGGTTGGGTCAGAGACCCAGTACTTC. Protein sequence: CASTPRVGSETQYF.

The CDR3 DNA is TGCGCCAGCGAGCGGGACGTAAACACTGAAGCTTTCTTT. Its protein product is CASERDVNTEAFF. The chain links TRBV10-2 to TRBJ1-1; TRBD1 might be the D (5 bases). The CDR3 covers 13 residues. Between the trimmed V and J ends, which lost 8 bases and 2 bases, there was a span of 12 bases. CDR1 and CDR2 (germline): WSHSY, SAAADI.

The chain couples TRBV19 to TRBJ2-5; the D gene is possibly TRBD1 (5 bases). CDR3 length: 14 amino acids. From germline, CDR1 is LNHDA and CDR2 SQIVND (reference sequence). The V end lost 3 bases, the J end lost 4 bases, and 12 bases lay between the germline ends. CDR3 residues: CASSIKGRAETQYF. The CDR3 bases are TGTGCCAGTAGTATTAAGGGGCGCGCAGAGACCCAGTACTTC.

Only one count was recorded for this clone. The chain couples TRBV7-7 to TRBJ2-2, with 9 bases that match TRBD2. Looked up from germline, CDR1 is SSHAT and CDR2 is FNYEAQ (reference sequence). V was pared by 3 bases and J by 6 bases, with 11 bases of the junction left unmatched. The CDR3 is made up of 17 amino acids. Here the CDR3 reads CASSFSGTSFDAGELFF. In DNA form, the CDR3 reads TGTGCCAGCAGCTTCTCCGGGACTAGCTTTGACGCCGGGGAGCTGTTTTTT. The variable domain in full, with the rest retrieved from reference TRBV7-7 and TRBJ2-2, is GAGVSQSPRYKVTKRGQDVTLRCDPISSHATLYWYQQALGQGPEFLTYFNYEAQPDKSGLPSDRFSAERPEGSISTLTIQRTEQRDSAMYRCASSFSGTSFDAGELFFGEGSRLTVL.

This clone was observed a single time. The chain employs TRBV5-1 and TRBJ1-4, with 7 bases that match TRBD1. The germline V gene has CDR1 SGHRS and CDR2 YFSETQ. Trimming cost V 5 bases and J 0 bases; bases outside gene matches: 4. The CDR3 extends over 15 amino acids. The CDR3 region has the DNA TGCGCCAGCAGACAGGGGCATGCAACTAATGAAAAACTGTTTTTT. Protein: CASRQGHATNEKLFF.

The rearrangement joins TRBV28 to TRBJ2-5; TRBD2 matches 15 bases. V lost 4 bases to trimming and J lost 5 bases; unmatched junction nucleotides: 8. In germline, CDR1 is MDHEN, CDR2 SYDVKM. The CDR3 consists of 17 residues. The CDR3 is CASSSFGLAGGGETQYF. Here the CDR3 DNA reads TGTGCCAGCAGTTCCTTTGGACTAGCGGGAGGGGGGGAGACCCAGTACTTC.

The chain recombines TRBV10-3 with TRBJ2-1; 7 nucleotides agree with TRBD2. The V segment lost 0 bases and the J segment 2 bases; nucleotides outside the gene matches: 1. The CDR3 is 15 residues long. Per germline, CDR1 ENHRY and CDR2 SYGVKD. The CDR3: CAISESGTTYNEQFF. DNA for the CDR3: TGTGCCATCAGTGAGTCCGGGACTACCTACAATGAGCAGTTCTTC.

The gene calls are TRBV28 and TRBJ2-7; TRBD2 aligns across 7 bases. Germline values: CDR1 MDHEN, CDR2 SYDVKM. Unmatched junction bases numbered 3, after V lost 1 base and J lost 6 bases. The CDR3 contains 13 residues. The CDR3 loop reads CASSLSGRGEQYF. In nucleotides, the CDR3 is TGTGCCAGCAGTTTATCGGGGAGGGGCGAGCAGTACTTC. Using reference TRBV28 and TRBJ2-7 for the parts outside the CDR3, the full variable domain is DVKVTQSSRYLVKRTGEKVFLECVQDMDHENMFWYRQDPGLGLRLIYFSYDVKMKEKGDIPEGYSVSREKKERFSLILESASTNQTSMYLCASSLSGRGEQYFGPGTRLTVT.

The rearrangement uses TRBV11-2 and TRBJ1-4; 7 bases map to TRBD1. CDR3 length: 14 residues. CDR1 and CDR2 from the germline V gene are SGHAT and FQNNGV. The V segment lost 5 bases and the J segment 8 bases; nucleotides outside the gene matches: 8. As DNA, the CDR3 is TGTGCCAGCAGCCGCCGACAGGGAGACGAAAAACTGTTTTTT. Translated, it gives CASSRRQGDEKLFF.

The V and J genes are TRBV25-1 and TRBJ2-1; a weak D match, TRBD2 (6 bases). Germline V CDR1 and CDR2: MGHDK, SYGVNS. V was clipped by 4 bases and J by 2 bases, with 12 bases between them. This CDR3 has 15 residues. The CDR3 DNA reads as TGTGCCAGCAGTGGTGGGGGGAAACCCTACAATGAGCAGTTCTTC. Translation: CASSGGGKPYNEQFF.

J is TRBJ2-1 and V is TRBV7-2, with D hard to call. Trimming took off 1 base at V and 0 bases at J, with 7 bases between the two ends. Germline V gene data show CDR1 as SGHTA and CDR2 as FQGNSA. This CDR3 is built from 15 residues. The CDR3 sequence: CASSLGSSSYNEQFF. Written as DNA, the CDR3 is TGTGCCAGCAGCTTAGGGTCAAGCTCCTACAATGAGCAGTTCTTC. The whole variable domain, filled in from reference TRBV7-2 and TRBJ2-1, reads GAGVSQSPSNKVTEKGKDVELRCDPISGHTALYWYRQSLGQGLEFLIYFQGNSAPDKSGLPSDRFSAERTGGSVSTLTIQRTQQEDSAVYLCASSLGSSSYNEQFFGPGTRLTVL.

This chain joins TRBV14 and TRBJ2-1, with 11 positions matching TRBD2. CDR3 length equals 16 residues. V was pared by 0 bases and J by 10 bases, with 8 bases of the junction left unmatched. The germline gives CDR1 SGHDN, CDR2 FVKESK. The chain's CDR3 is CASSQDSGRALREQFF. The DNA for the CDR3 is TGTGCCAGCAGCCAAGATAGCGGGAGGGCCCTTAGGGAGCAGTTCTTC.

The rearrangement links TRBV20-1 to TRBJ2-7, with D possibly TRBD2 on 5 matching bases. Germline CDR1 and CDR2: DFQATT and SNEGSKA (reference sequence). V was clipped by 5 bases and J by 6 bases, with 11 bases between them. The CDR3 contains 11 residues. For the CDR3, the DNA is TGCAGTGCTGCCAACGGAGGCGAGCAGTACTTC. Amino acids: CSAANGGEQYF.

The V call is TRBV2, the J call TRBJ2-1; 11 bases line up with TRBD2. Losses at the gene ends were 3 bases for V and 4 bases for J; bases not matched to a gene: 8. The CDR3 is 17 residues long. Germline V CDR1 and CDR2: SNHLY, FYNNEI. DNA of the CDR3: TGTGCCAGCAGTGAGGTAGCGGGAGGGCCCCCATACAATGAGCAGTTCTTC. Its protein is CASSEVAGGPPYNEQFF.